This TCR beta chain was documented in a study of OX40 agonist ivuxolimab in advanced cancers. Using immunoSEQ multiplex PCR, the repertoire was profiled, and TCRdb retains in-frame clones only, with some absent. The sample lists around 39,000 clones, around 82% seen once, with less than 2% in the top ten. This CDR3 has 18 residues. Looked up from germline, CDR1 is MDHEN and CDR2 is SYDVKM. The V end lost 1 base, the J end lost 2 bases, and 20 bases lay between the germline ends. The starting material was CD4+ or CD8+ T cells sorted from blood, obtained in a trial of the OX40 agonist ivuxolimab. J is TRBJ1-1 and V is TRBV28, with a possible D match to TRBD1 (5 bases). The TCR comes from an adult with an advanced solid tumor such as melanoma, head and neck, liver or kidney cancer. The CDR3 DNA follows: TGTGCCAGCAGTTTATATGGGGCTCGAAGTCCCCCCAACACTGAAGCTTTCTTT. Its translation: CASSLYGARSPPNTEAFF.